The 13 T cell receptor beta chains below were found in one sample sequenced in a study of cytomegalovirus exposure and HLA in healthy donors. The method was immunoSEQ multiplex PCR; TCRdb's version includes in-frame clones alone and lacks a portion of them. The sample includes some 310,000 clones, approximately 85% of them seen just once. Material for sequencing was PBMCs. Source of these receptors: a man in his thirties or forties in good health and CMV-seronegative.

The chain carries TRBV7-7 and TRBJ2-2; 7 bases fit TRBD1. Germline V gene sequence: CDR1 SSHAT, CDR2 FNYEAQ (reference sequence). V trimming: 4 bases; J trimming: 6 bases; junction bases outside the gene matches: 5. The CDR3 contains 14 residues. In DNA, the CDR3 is TGTGCCAGCAGCTATTTACAGGGGCCCGGGGAGCTGTTTTTT. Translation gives CASSYLQGPGELFF. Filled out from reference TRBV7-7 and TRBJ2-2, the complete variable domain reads GAGVSQSPRYKVTKRGQDVTLRCDPISSHATLYWYQQALGQGPEFLTYFNYEAQPDKSGLPSDRFSAERPEGSISTLTIQRTEQRDSAMYRCASSYLQGPGELFFGEGSRLTVL.

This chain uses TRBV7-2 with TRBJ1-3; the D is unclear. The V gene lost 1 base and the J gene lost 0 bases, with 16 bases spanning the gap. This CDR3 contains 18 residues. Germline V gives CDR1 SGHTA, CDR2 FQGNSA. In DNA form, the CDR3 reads TGTGCCAGCAGCTTAGGAGGGAGGCAGACCGTCTCTGGAAACACCATATATTTT. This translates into CASSLGGRQTVSGNTIYF.

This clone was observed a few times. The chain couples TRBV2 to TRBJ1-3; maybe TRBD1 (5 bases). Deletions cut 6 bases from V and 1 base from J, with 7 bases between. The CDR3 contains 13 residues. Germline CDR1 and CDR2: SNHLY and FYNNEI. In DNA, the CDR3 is TGTGCCAGCAGCGACAGTTCTGGAAACACCATATATTTT. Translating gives CASSDSSGNTIYF.

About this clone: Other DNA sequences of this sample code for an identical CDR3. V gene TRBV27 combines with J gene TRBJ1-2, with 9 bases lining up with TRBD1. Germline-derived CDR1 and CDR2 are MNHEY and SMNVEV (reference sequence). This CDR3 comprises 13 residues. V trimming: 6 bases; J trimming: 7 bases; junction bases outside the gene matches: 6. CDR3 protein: CASRNTGGGGYTF. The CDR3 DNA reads TGTGCCAGCAGAAACACAGGGGGCGGTGGCTACACCTTC.

CDR3: CASSSPIRGGETQYF. The CDR3 DNA is TGTGCCAGCAGCTCCCCGATCCGGGGGGGTGAGACCCAGTACTTC. This chain links TRBV11-2 with TRBJ2-5; 8 positions agree with TRBD2. J was trimmed by 5 bases and V by 4 bases; bases with no gene match: 9. This CDR3 is 15 amino acids long. The germline gives CDR1 SGHAT, CDR2 FQNNGV.

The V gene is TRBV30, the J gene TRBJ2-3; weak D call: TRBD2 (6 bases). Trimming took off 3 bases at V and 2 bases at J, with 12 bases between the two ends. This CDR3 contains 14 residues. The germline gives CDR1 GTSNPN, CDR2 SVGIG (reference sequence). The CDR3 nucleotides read TGTGCCTGGAGCACCGGAGGGGTCACAGATACGCAGTATTTT. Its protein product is CAWSTGGVTDTQYF.

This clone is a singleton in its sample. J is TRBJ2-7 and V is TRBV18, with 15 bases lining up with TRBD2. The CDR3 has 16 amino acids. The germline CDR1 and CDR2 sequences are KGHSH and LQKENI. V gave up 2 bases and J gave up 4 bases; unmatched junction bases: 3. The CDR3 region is CASSPGLAGGPYEQYF. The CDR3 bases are TGTGCCAGCTCACCAGGACTAGCGGGGGGGCCTTACGAGCAGTACTTC.

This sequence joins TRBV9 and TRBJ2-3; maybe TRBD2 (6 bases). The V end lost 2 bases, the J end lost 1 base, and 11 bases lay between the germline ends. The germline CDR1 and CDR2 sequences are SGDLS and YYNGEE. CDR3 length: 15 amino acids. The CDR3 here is CASSVFGGGTDTQYF. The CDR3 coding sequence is TGTGCCAGCAGCGTCTTTGGCGGGGGCACAGATACGCAGTATTTT.

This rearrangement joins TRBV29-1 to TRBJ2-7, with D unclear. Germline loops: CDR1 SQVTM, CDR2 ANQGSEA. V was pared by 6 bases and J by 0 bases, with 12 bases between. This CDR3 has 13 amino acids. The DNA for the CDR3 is TGCAGCGTCAGCTCAGGCAGCTCCTACGAGCAGTACTTC. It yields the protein CSVSSGSSYEQYF.

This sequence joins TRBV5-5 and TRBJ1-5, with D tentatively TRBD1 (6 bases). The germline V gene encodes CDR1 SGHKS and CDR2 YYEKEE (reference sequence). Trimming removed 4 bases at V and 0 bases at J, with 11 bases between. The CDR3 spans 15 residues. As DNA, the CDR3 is TGTGCCAGCAGCGGACAGCCCTATAGCAATCAGCCCCAGCATTTT. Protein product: CASSGQPYSNQPQHF.

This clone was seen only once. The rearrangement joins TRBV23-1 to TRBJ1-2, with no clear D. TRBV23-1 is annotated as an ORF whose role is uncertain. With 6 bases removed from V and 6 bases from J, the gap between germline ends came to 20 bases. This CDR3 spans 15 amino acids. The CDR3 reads CASRPLDGVEDGYTF. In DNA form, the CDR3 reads TGCGCCAGCAGACCCTTGGACGGGGTGGAAGATGGCTACACCTTC.

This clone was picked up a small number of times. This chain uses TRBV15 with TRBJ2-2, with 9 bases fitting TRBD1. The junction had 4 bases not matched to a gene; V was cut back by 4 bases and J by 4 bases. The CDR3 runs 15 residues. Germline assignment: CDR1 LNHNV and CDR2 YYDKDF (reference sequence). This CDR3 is CATSIGDRATGELFF. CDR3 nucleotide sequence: TGTGCCACCAGCATTGGGGACAGGGCCACCGGGGAGCTGTTTTTT.

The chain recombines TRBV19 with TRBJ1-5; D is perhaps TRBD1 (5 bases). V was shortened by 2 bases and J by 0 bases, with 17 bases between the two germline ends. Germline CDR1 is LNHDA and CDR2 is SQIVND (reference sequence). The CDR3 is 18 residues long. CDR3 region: CASSISPPRGNSNQPQHF. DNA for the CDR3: TGTGCCAGTAGTATATCCCCCCCTAGGGGTAATAGCAATCAGCCCCAGCATTTT.